The 12 T cell receptor beta chains below all came from one sample that was sequenced in a study of response to subunit inactivated influenza vaccine. MiXCR, applied by TCRdb to the RT-PCR reads, yields one record per CDR3 protein. In the table there are about 540,000 distinct CDR3 sequences, under 30% of which are singletons. A further study also used this sample, focusing on T cells expressing NK-cell markers. That report notes: As the method of synthesis, 5'RACE template switching with UMIs yielded TCR beta cDNA.

Material: CD4+ T cells sorted from PBMCs, obtained roughly 12 days after vaccination. Every receptor here comes from a man aged 45-60 years who received an inactivated influenza vaccine.

This clonotype was observed a few times. V and J are TRBV5-5 and TRBJ2-2; perhaps TRBD1 as D (5 bases). The CDR3 is 14 residues long. Germline lookup yields CDR1 SGHKS and CDR2 YYEKEE (reference sequence). The V end was cut by 0 bases, the J end by 6 bases, with 9 bases between. The CDR3, as DNA: TGTGCCAGCAGCTTGGGACAGTTGCCCGGGGAGCTGTTTTTT. This gives the protein CASSLGQLPGELFF.

V and J are TRBV7-9 and TRBJ1-4; 7 bases match TRBD1. The CDR3 length is 15 residues. CDR1 is SEHNR, CDR2 FQNEAQ, per germline (reference sequence). Trimming at V came to 5 bases and at J to 8 bases, leaving 11 bases not matched to a gene. The CDR3 loop reads CASSPTGAREEKLFF. CDR3 DNA: TGTGCCAGCAGCCCCACAGGGGCGCGGGAAGAAAAACTGTTTTTT.

The table lists this clonotype with a count of one. This chain connects TRBV4-1 to TRBJ2-3; D gene uncertain. The CDR3 extends over 14 amino acids. Germline V lookup: CDR1 MGHRA, CDR2 YSYEKL. Deletions cut 0 bases from V and 3 bases from J, with 7 bases between. The CDR3 reads CASSQDGRTDTQYF. DNA of the CDR3: TGCGCCAGCAGCCAAGATGGCAGGACAGATACGCAGTATTTT.

The rearrangement links TRBV5-8 to TRBJ2-7; the D is unclear. The V gene lost 1 base and the J gene lost 7 bases, with 9 bases spanning the gap. Germline-derived CDR1 and CDR2 are SGHTS and YDEGEE. There are 12 residues in the CDR3. The CDR3 sequence is CASSLRMREQYF. The CDR3 DNA sequence: TGTGCCAGCAGCTTGCGAATGAGGGAGCAGTACTTC.

This clonotype has just a few counts. The chain carries TRBV20-1 and TRBJ2-1, with D possibly being TRBD2 (5 bases). In germline, CDR1 is DFQATT, CDR2 SNEGSKA (reference sequence). The CDR3 is made up of 12 amino acids. V dropped 3 bases and J dropped 6 bases, with 9 bases sitting between them. The CDR3 loop is CSASPGVNEQFF. The CDR3 nucleotides are TGCAGTGCTAGCCCCGGGGTCAATGAGCAGTTCTTC.

The rearrangement uses TRBV6-5 and TRBJ2-3; D is undetermined. V lost 2 bases to trimming and J lost 8 bases, with 8 bases between them. Germline loops: CDR1 MNHEY, CDR2 SVGAGI. This CDR3 has 12 amino acids. CDR3 loop: CASSYTEGTQYF. The CDR3 region has the DNA TGTGCCAGCAGTTACACGGAAGGTACGCAGTATTTT.

The chain uses TRBV12-3 or TRBV12-4 and TRBJ2-5; unclear D gene. This CDR3 contains 14 residues. Trimming stripped 6 bases from V and 5 bases from J, with 16 bases between. The CDR3, as DNA: TGTGCCAGCAGACGTACAGCGTCCCACGAGACCCAGTACTTC. This sequence encodes CASRRTASHETQYF.

This clonotype appeared many times. The CDR3 sequence: CASSQADLLGSYNEQFF. The CDR3 region has the DNA TGCGCCAGCAGCCAAGCGGATTTATTAGGGTCCTACAATGAGCAGTTCTTC. The V call is TRBV4-1, the J call TRBJ2-1; unclear D gene. Per the germline V gene, CDR1 is MGHRA and CDR2 is YSYEKL. The CDR3 sequence is 17 residues long. V gave up 1 base and J gave up 1 base, with 14 bases separating them.

CDR3 region: CSATGTGNEKLFF. The CDR3 coding sequence is TGCAGTGCGACCGGGACGGGAAATGAAAAACTGTTTTTT. V usage is TRBV20-1 and J usage is TRBJ1-4; perhaps TRBD1 as D (5 bases). This CDR3 is built from 13 residues. The germline V gene has CDR1 DFQATT and CDR2 SNEGSKA (reference sequence). V lost 6 bases to trimming and J lost 5 bases, with 13 bases between them.

In this sample, this clonotype turned up many times. J is TRBJ2-7 and V is TRBV11-2, with 8 bases identical to TRBD1. The CDR3 covers 14 residues. In germline, CDR1 is SGHAT, CDR2 FQNNGV. Trimming removed 1 base from V and 4 bases from J; junction bases left unmatched: 3. For the CDR3, the DNA is TGTGCCAGCAGCTTAGGGACAGGGAGGTACGAGCAGTACTTC. It specifies CASSLGTGRYEQYF.

In its sample, this clonotype was seen a few times. The genes are TRBV7-2 and TRBJ1-1; the D is unclear. The CDR3 consists of 16 residues. Deletions cut 0 bases from V and 4 bases from J, with 15 bases between. CDR1 is SGHTA, CDR2 FQGNSA, per germline. The CDR3 DNA reads as TGTGCCAGCAGCTTAGCCGCCCCCGGGTTGGGCACTGAAGCTTTCTTT. Amino acid sequence: CASSLAAPGLGTEAFF.

The chain joins TRBV9 to TRBJ2-3, with a tentative D call TRBD2 (6 bases). V was cut by 2 bases and J by 4 bases, with 14 bases left in between. Germline V gene sequence: CDR1 SGDLS, CDR2 YYNGEE. CDR3 length: 15 residues. CDR3 sequence (DNA): TGTGCCAGCAGCGTTAGCGGCCACTTCGCAGATACGCAGTATTTT. Protein sequence: CASSVSGHFADTQYF.